These 32 T cell receptor beta chains originate from one sample sequenced in a study of blood T cell repertoires in COVID-19. Sequencing was performed with immunoSEQ multiplex PCR; in TCRdb, only in-frame clones are kept and a portion is missing. Here the sample spans 300,000 to 400,000 clones, around 87% being singletons. What was sequenced was peripheral blood. These receptors were taken from a woman aged 60 to 75 with COVID-19, enrolled during active disease.

V and J are TRBV7-9 and TRBJ1-5; 9 bases map to TRBD1. The CDR3 is made up of 15 amino acids. With V trimmed by 4 bases and J by 6 bases, 7 bases remained unmatched. Germline CDR1 and CDR2: SEHNR and FQNEAQ (reference sequence). CDR3 nucleotide sequence: TGTGCCAGCAGCTCCACGGACAGGGGAGGTCAGCCCCAGCATTTT. Protein sequence: CASSSTDRGGQPQHF.

V gene TRBV19 combines with J gene TRBJ2-3; 10 bases align to TRBD1. The CDR3 covers 14 residues. CDR1 and CDR2 from the germline V gene are LNHDA and SQIVND (reference sequence). J was trimmed by 5 bases and V by 5 bases; bases with no gene match: 4. The CDR3 is CASSFRDRGDTQYF. For the CDR3, the DNA is TGTGCCAGTAGTTTCCGGGACAGGGGAGATACGCAGTATTTT.

J is TRBJ1-6 and V is TRBV10-1; 9 bases align to TRBD1. Losses at the gene ends were 10 bases for V and 7 bases for J; bases not matched to a gene: 8. CDR3 length: 14 amino acids. Germline V gives CDR1 WNHNN, CDR2 SYGVQD (reference sequence). The CDR3 protein is CATRSGTGNSPLHF. The CDR3 DNA reads as TGCGCCACCCGATCCGGGACAGGGAATTCACCCCTCCACTTT.

DNA for the CDR3: TGTGCCAGCTCGAACAAATGGAACACTGAAGCTTTCTTT. Residues: CASSNKWNTEAFF. The genes are TRBV11-1 and TRBJ1-1; D is undetermined. V was clipped by 8 bases and J by 1 base, with 11 bases between them. Per the germline V gene, CDR1 is SGHAT and CDR2 is FQDESV (reference sequence). This CDR3 has 13 amino acids.

This sequence joins TRBV6-8 and TRBJ1-1; 8 nucleotides align to TRBD1. V lost 6 bases to trimming and J lost 1 base; unmatched junction nucleotides: 4. The CDR3 has 14 residues. Looked up from germline, CDR1 is MNHGY and CDR2 is SAAAGT. The CDR3 protein is CASSRQGKNTEAFF. The CDR3, as DNA: TGTGCCAGCAGCCGACAGGGGAAGAACACTGAAGCTTTCTTT.

The rearrangement joins TRBV5-6 to TRBJ2-7; D unresolved. V was shortened by 4 bases and J by 2 bases, with 13 bases between the two germline ends. The CDR3 is 14 residues long. CDR1 is SGHDT and CDR2 is YYEEEE in the germline V gene. CDR3: CASSLRNTAYEQYF. The CDR3 nucleotides are TGTGCCAGCAGCCTACGTAATACAGCCTACGAGCAGTACTTC.

The chain combines TRBV9 with TRBJ2-7; a possible D gene is TRBD2 (5 bases). Looked up from germline, CDR1 is SGDLS and CDR2 is YYNGEE. The CDR3 loop spans 14 amino acids. Trimming took 10 bases from V and 3 from J, leaving 20 bases between them. CDR3 in DNA: TGTGCCGGCGGAGGAGACCCTTCTTTCTACGAGCAGTACTTC. Translation: CAGGGDPSFYEQYF.

The gene calls are TRBV5-1 and TRBJ2-2; D gene uncertain. V lost 7 bases and J 3 bases, leaving 7 bases between the germline ends. Germline lookup yields CDR1 SGHRS and CDR2 YFSETQ. This CDR3 spans 12 amino acids. CDR3 protein: CASRVDTGELFF. CDR3 DNA: TGCGCCAGCCGGGTTGACACCGGGGAGCTGTTTTTT.

V gene TRBV9 combines with J gene TRBJ1-4; no definite D call. CDR1 is SGDLS and CDR2 is YYNGEE in the germline V gene. V was trimmed by 0 bases and J by 11 bases, leaving 11 bases between them. The CDR3 is 13 amino acids. The CDR3 loop reads CASSVEQNGKLFF. In DNA form, the CDR3 reads TGTGCCAGCAGCGTAGAGCAAAACGGGAAACTGTTTTTT. The whole variable domain, remainder taken from reference TRBV9 and TRBJ1-4, is DSGVTQTPKHLITATGQRVTLRCSPRSGDLSVYWYQQSLDQGLQFLIQYYNGEERAKGNILERFSAQQFPDLHSELNLSSLELGDSALYFCASSVEQNGKLFFGSGTQLSVL.

V gene TRBV18 combines with J gene TRBJ2-3, with TRBD1 matching 7 bases. Germline CDR1 is KGHSH and CDR2 is LQKENI. Trimming took 3 bases from V and 2 from J; bases not matched to a gene: 8. The CDR3 is 16 amino acids. The CDR3 spells CASSPRRTGVTDTQYF. The DNA for the CDR3 is TGTGCCAGCTCACCCCGCCGGACAGGCGTCACAGATACGCAGTATTTT. Full variable domain (outside the CDR3, taken from reference TRBV18 and TRBJ2-3): NAGVMQNPRHLVRRRGQEARLRCSPMKGHSHVYWYRQLPEEGLKFMVYLQKENIIDESGMPKERFSAEFPKEGPSILRIQQVVRGDSAAYFCASSPRRTGVTDTQYFGPGTRLTVL.

J is TRBJ2-7 and V is TRBV3-1 (or the pseudogene TRBV3-2), with 9 bases aligning to TRBD1. This CDR3 has 15 amino acids. V shed 3 bases and J 2 bases; nucleotides not matched to a gene: 5. CDR1 and CDR2 from the germline V gene are LGHDT and YNNKEL (reference sequence). CDR3 DNA sequence: TGTGCCAGCAGCCAGCCCGGGACAGGGACCTACGAGCAGTACTTC. Its translation is CASSQPGTGTYEQYF.

The chain carries TRBV11-2 and TRBJ2-1; D may be TRBD2 (6 bases). Looked up from germline, CDR1 is SGHAT and CDR2 is FQNNGV. V was pared by 4 bases and J by 4 bases, with 11 bases between. The CDR3 loop spans 14 amino acids. The CDR3 DNA is TGTGCCAGCAGCTATGGGGGGATATACAATGAGCAGTTCTTC. It translates to CASSYGGIYNEQFF.

This clone was detected only a few times. Other DNA sequences in this sample translate to the same CDR3. This chain uses TRBV27 with TRBJ2-7, with a weak D call TRBD2 (6 bases). This CDR3 comprises 15 residues. Germline-derived CDR1 and CDR2 are MNHEY and SMNVEV (reference sequence). V shed 4 bases and J shed 1 base, with 14 bases lying between them. CDR3: CASSYRLAGSYEQYF. The CDR3, as DNA: TGTGCCAGCAGTTATCGACTCGCGGGGTCCTACGAGCAGTACTTC.

The chain links TRBV27 to TRBJ1-1; TRBD1 matches 8 bases. The CDR3 is made up of 14 amino acids. Germline-derived CDR1 and CDR2 are MNHEY and SMNVEV (reference sequence). V lost 4 bases, J lost 5 bases, and 6 bases stayed unmatched. In DNA, the CDR3 is TGTGCCAGCAGTTCGGACAGGGTCGTAACTGAAGCTTTCTTT. It codes for CASSSDRVVTEAFF.

The chain carries TRBV10-3 and TRBJ2-3; no clear D. This CDR3 comprises 13 residues. Germline V lookup: CDR1 ENHRY, CDR2 SYGVKD. V was trimmed by 4 bases and J by 0 bases, leaving 5 bases between them. The DNA for the CDR3 is TGTGCCATCAGTGGCGCGAGCACAGATACGCAGTATTTT. It codes for CAISGASTDTQYF.

V gene TRBV11-2 combines with J gene TRBJ1-1; D call uncertain. Germline CDR1 is SGHAT and CDR2 is FQNNGV. This CDR3 has 15 residues. Deletions cut 2 bases from V and 4 bases from J, with 14 bases between. The CDR3, as DNA: TGTGCCAGCAGCTTACAAAGAGTCCCTGGCACTGAAGCTTTCTTT. Residues: CASSLQRVPGTEAFF.

The CDR3 protein is CASNKQGVETQYF. CDR3 coding DNA: TGTGCCAGCAACAAACAGGGTGTAGAGACCCAGTACTTC. The V call is TRBV11-2, the J call TRBJ2-5; D perhaps matches TRBD1 (6 bases). Germline values: CDR1 SGHAT, CDR2 FQNNGV. Trimming pared 7 bases from V and 4 bases from J, leaving 13 bases between. CDR3 length equals 13 residues.

The chain recombines TRBV7-3 with TRBJ2-4; 8 bases align to TRBD1. Germline assignment: CDR1 SGHTA and CDR2 FQGTGA. The CDR3 is 13 amino acids. Trimming cost V 4 bases and J 16 bases; bases outside gene matches: 12. CDR3 nucleotides: TGTGCCAGCAGCTCACAACCGGGACAGGCTATATACTTC. It yields the protein CASSSQPGQAIYF.

The chain combines TRBV6-6 with TRBJ2-7; possibly TRBD2 for D (5 bases). The CDR3 contains 13 residues. V dropped 5 bases and J dropped 6 bases, with 14 bases sitting between them. CDR1 is MNHNY and CDR2 is SVGAGI in the germline V gene (reference sequence). Here the CDR3 DNA reads TGTGCCAGCAGTATTAGGGAGCCGGGCGAGCAGTACTTC. Translation: CASSIREPGEQYF.

The V gene is TRBV10-3, the J gene TRBJ2-3, with D tentatively TRBD2 (6 bases). CDR3 length equals 13 residues. Looked up from germline, CDR1 is ENHRY and CDR2 is SYGVKD. The CDR3 sequence: CACGAGRTDTQYF. The CDR3 DNA follows: TGTGCTTGTGGGGCGGGACGCACAGATACGCAGTATTTT.

There are many counts of this clone. Other nucleotide sequences in the sample specify the same CDR3. This sequence joins TRBV6-5 and TRBJ1-4; 8 bases fit TRBD1. After removal of 6 bases from V and 2 bases from J, the junction contained 2 bases not matched to a gene. CDR3 size: 14 residues. In germline, CDR1 is MNHEY, CDR2 SVGAGI. The CDR3 spells CASRRTGTNEKLFF. The CDR3 nucleotides are TGTGCCAGCAGGAGGACAGGGACTAATGAAAAACTGTTTTTT.

This chain joins TRBV28 and TRBJ2-5, with 13 bases aligning to TRBD2. With 2 bases clipped from V and 2 bases from J, the junction kept 5 bases outside the gene matches. CDR3 length equals 17 residues. Germline CDR1 is MDHEN and CDR2 is SYDVKM. The CDR3 bases are TGTGCCAGCAGTTTAGGGTTACTAGCGGGGGGGCAAGAGACCCAGTACTTC. Amino acids: CASSLGLLAGGQETQYF. Full variable domain (rest looked up from reference TRBV28 and TRBJ2-5): DVKVTQSSRYLVKRTGEKVFLECVQDMDHENMFWYRQDPGLGLRLIYFSYDVKMKEKGDIPEGYSVSREKKERFSLILESASTNQTSMYLCASSLGLLAGGQETQYFGPGTRLLVL.

The CDR3 DNA sequence: TGCGCCAGCAGCCGTGGACAGGGTACTAATCAGCCCCAGCATTTT. Its translation is CASSRGQGTNQPQHF. The V gene is TRBV5-1, the J gene TRBJ1-5; 8 bases fit TRBD1. The CDR3 runs to 15 residues. Germline CDR1 and CDR2: SGHRS and YFSETQ. The trim removed 4 bases at V and 4 bases at J, leaving 7 bases unmatched.

The chain recombines TRBV6-4 with TRBJ1-1; TRBD1 aligns across 7 bases. The J segment lost 3 bases and the V segment lost 6 bases, leaving 10 bases of the junction unmatched. Germline V gene data show CDR1 as MRHNA and CDR2 as SNTAGT. The CDR3 is 15 amino acids. DNA for the CDR3: TGTGCCAGCAGGCCTCGGACAGGAACGGACACTGAAGCTTTCTTT. This translates into CASRPRTGTDTEAFF.

The CDR3 loop is CASSFSTDSYEQYF. The CDR3 nucleotides are TGTGCCAGCAGCTTCTCGACAGACTCCTACGAGCAGTACTTC. The chain joins TRBV7-6 to TRBJ2-7; a possible D gene is TRBD1 (5 bases). CDR1 and CDR2 from the germline V gene are SGHVS and FNYEAQ. The V gene lost 3 bases and the J gene lost 0 bases, with 9 bases spanning the gap. The CDR3 covers 14 residues.

The chain recombines TRBV5-1 with TRBJ2-2; D unclear. Germline V gene sequence: CDR1 SGHRS, CDR2 YFSETQ. V lost 0 bases to trimming and J lost 7 bases, with 13 bases between them. There are 15 residues in the CDR3. The DNA for the CDR3 is TGCGCCAGCAGCTTGGCCGGCTTAAGAGGCGGGGAGCTGTTTTTT. This encodes CASSLAGLRGGELFF.

The gene calls are TRBV14 and TRBJ2-4, with D tentatively TRBD1 (6 bases). Germline CDR1 reads SGHDN; CDR2 reads FVKESK. The CDR3 contains 14 residues. The V end lost 2 bases, the J end lost 10 bases, and 15 bases lay between the germline ends. CDR3 sequence: CASSQWSGVGIQYF. Here the CDR3 DNA reads TGTGCCAGCAGCCAATGGTCAGGGGTTGGTATTCAGTACTTC.

V gene TRBV6-2 or TRBV6-3 combines with J gene TRBJ1-2, with a weak D call TRBD1 (6 bases). Germline CDR1 and CDR2: MNHEY and SVGEGT. The CDR3 is made up of 14 amino acids. V lost 3 bases, J lost 8 bases, and 16 bases lay in between. CDR3 amino acids: CASSYNWGQVGYTF. The CDR3 DNA is TGTGCCAGCAGTTATAACTGGGGGCAGGTCGGCTACACCTTC.

The V and J genes are TRBV28 and TRBJ1-2, with D possibly TRBD1 on 5 matching bases. V was cut by 7 bases and J by 4 bases, with 13 bases left in between. The CDR3 is 13 residues long. Germline assignment: CDR1 MDHEN and CDR2 SYDVKM. The CDR3 protein is CASTAGGGYGYTF. Here the CDR3 DNA reads TGTGCCAGCACCGCGGGGGGGGGCTATGGCTACACCTTC.

This clone was counted once. CDR3 sequence: CASRADRNTGELFF. The CDR3 nucleotides read TGTGCCAGCAGAGCCGACAGGAACACCGGGGAGCTGTTTTTT. The chain links TRBV7-9 to TRBJ2-2; D might be TRBD1 (5 bases). V lost 6 bases and J 1 base, leaving 9 bases between the germline ends. The CDR3 spans 14 residues. Germline values: CDR1 SEHNR, CDR2 FQNEAQ (reference sequence).

This chain joins TRBV9 and TRBJ1-1; no firm D call. This CDR3 comprises 13 residues. V lost 0 bases to trimming and J lost 1 base, with 4 bases between them. The germline CDR1 and CDR2 sequences are SGDLS and YYNGEE. CDR3 sequence: CASSVDTNTEAFF. CDR3 nucleotides: TGTGCCAGCAGCGTAGACACGAACACTGAAGCTTTCTTT.

The J gene is TRBJ2-5, the V gene TRBV18; TRBD1 matches 11 bases. CDR3 size: 16 residues. The germline V gene has CDR1 KGHSH and CDR2 LQKENI. Trimming removed 6 bases from V and 1 base from J; junction bases left unmatched: 7. The CDR3 nucleotides are TGTGCCAGCTCTCCCGGACAGGGGGCGGCCCAAGAGACCCAGTACTTC. Its translation: CASSPGQGAAQETQYF.